This T cell receptor (beta chain) was captured by sequencing in a study of somatic reversion in DOCK8 deficiency (dated by TCRdb to about 2020). With regard to the full study: T cell receptor beta repertoires were compared among DOCK8-deficient patients, DOCK8-revertant patients and healthy volunteers. The ways in which somatic reversion of pathogenic DOCK8 variants alters lymphocyte differentiation and function in DOCK8 deficiency were investigated. The DOCK8-deficient patients included in the study had been described in earlier reports.

Genomic DNA for TCR repertoire analysis was isolated either from whole blood samples or from PBMCs. Samples were taken from a few DOCK8-revertant patients, and some of those patients were sampled at multiple time points. Receptor amplification or capture employed multiplex PCR. TRB libraries were made by one-step amplicon PCR using EuroClonality-NGS primers on roughly 94 ng genomic DNA. Sequencing of TRB amplicons was performed on Illumina MiSeq instruments using 2 x 250 bp version 2 chemistry. Turning to the authors' computational methods: IMGT/HighV-QUEST was used for primary TRB sequence analysis and V(D)J annotation. VDJtools was used to assess repertoire diversity and composition after nonfunctional clones were removed and samples were downsampled for comparisons between samples. TCRdb ran its own pipeline on the public reads, namely fastp trimming at Q25 and MiXCR clone calling, and kept in-frame beta chains. Every CDR3 protein is listed once, alongside the most common genes and DNA of its rows. What appears here as the V and J calls and clone size reflects TCRdb's work, not the paper's. This sample holds more than 1,100 distinct CDR3 sequences; approximately 19% were observed only once. Of the sample, 77% falls within the top ten clones.

Broader findings and caveats from the paper: The methods did not state, for each individual sample, whether the source material was whole blood or PBMCs.

This clonotype turned up a few times. No cognate antigen has been identified for it. No per-base quality is available; no much larger clone lies one base away. Inclusive of the bounding cysteine and phenylalanine, the CDR3 is 12 residues long. The read is trimmed to its CDR3 DNA, 36 bases read in frame from base 1. The germline V gene (reference sequence) gives CDR1 as SEHNR and CDR2 as FQNEAQ. V and J are truncated by 5 bases and 8 bases respectively, leaving an intervening sequence of 9 bases. The sequence came from a human donor with DOCK8 deficiency. Here the chain combines TRBV7-9 and TRBJ1-4; the D gene identity is not certain. Sequenced sample: blood. Sample cell subset or site, as interpreted from the label and publication: DOCK8-deficient patient with somatic reversion. The CDR3 has the sequence CASSLDAEKLFF. The nucleotide sequence is TGTGCCAGCAGCCTTGACGCCGAAAAACTGTTTTTT.